This T cell receptor beta chain was captured in a study of shared clonotypes between healthy human individuals. Original methodology: For the immunoSEQ data, sequences were junction-only without quality scores, so filtering differed. Method: immunoSEQ multiplex PCR; TCRdb's copy keeps in-frame clones and lacks some. D and trimming come from the DNA, and the V and J calls and clone size come from that table. Seen here are 2,100,000 or so clones, around 95% observed once, and the top ten hold 0.1% to 0.15%. A word on this clone: No antigen is known for it.

Germline V gene lookup returns CDR1 SGHNT and CDR2 YYREEE (reference sequence). Trimming took 3 bases from V and 3 from J; bases not matched to a gene: 6. The CDR3 spans 15 residues. Study-level findings and limits: Relative to memory subsets, naive subsets generally showed larger estimated richness.

This clonotype originated in a young man in good health. V and J are TRBV5-4 and TRBJ2-7; 10 nucleotides agree with TRBD2. The sequencing sample was made of naive CD4+ T cells sorted from blood. Subset: CD45RA+ positively selected. As DNA, the CDR3 is TGTGCCAGCAGCTCCAGGACTAGCGGAATCTACGAGCAGTACTTC. Translation: CASSSRTSGIYEQYF.